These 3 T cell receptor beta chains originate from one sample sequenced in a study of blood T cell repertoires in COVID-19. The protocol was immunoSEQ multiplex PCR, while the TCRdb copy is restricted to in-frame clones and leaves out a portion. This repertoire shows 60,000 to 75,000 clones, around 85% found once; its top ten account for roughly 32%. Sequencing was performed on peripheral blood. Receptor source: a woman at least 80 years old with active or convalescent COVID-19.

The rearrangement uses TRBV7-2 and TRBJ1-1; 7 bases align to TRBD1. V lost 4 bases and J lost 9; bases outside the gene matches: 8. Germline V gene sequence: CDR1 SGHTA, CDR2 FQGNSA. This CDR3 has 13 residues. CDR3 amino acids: CASSSGLGQQAFF. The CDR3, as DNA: TGTGCCAGCAGCTCCGGTCTGGGACAGCAAGCTTTCTTT.

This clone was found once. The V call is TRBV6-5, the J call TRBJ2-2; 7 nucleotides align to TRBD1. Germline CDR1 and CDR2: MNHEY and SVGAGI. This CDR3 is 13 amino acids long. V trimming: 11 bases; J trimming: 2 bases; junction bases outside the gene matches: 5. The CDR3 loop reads CAYRGTNTGELFF. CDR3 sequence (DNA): TGTGCCTACAGGGGAACAAACACCGGGGAGCTGTTTTTT.

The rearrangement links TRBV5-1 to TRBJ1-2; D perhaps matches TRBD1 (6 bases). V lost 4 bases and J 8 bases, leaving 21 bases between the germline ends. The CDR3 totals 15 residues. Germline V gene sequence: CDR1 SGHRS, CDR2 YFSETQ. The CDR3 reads CASSPILDGGVGYTF. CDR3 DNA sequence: TGCGCCAGCAGCCCTATTTTAGATGGGGGCGTCGGCTACACCTTC.